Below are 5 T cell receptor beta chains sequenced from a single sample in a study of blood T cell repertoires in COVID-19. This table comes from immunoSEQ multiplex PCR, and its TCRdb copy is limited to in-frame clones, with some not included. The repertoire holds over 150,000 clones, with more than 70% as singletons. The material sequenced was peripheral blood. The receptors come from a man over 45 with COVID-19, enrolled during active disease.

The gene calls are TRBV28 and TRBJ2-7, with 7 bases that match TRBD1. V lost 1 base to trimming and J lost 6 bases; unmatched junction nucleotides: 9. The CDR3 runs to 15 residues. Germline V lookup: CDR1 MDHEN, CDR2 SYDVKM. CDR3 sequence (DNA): TGTGCCAGCAGTTTATTTGAGGGGGCGTCCGGCGAGCAGTACTTC. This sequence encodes CASSLFEGASGEQYF.

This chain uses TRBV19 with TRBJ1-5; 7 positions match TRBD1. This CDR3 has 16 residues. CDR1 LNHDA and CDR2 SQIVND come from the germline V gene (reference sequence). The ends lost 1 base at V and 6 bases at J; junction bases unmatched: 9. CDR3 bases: TGTGCCAGTAGTATAGTAAGGACAGGTCGGGGTCAGCCCCAGCATTTT. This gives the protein CASSIVRTGRGQPQHF.

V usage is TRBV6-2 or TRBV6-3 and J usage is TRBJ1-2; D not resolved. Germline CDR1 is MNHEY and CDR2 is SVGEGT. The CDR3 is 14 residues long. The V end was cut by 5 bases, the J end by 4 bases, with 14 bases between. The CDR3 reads CASSPPVEGYGYTF. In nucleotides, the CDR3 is TGTGCCAGCAGTCCCCCGGTGGAGGGCTATGGCTACACCTTC.

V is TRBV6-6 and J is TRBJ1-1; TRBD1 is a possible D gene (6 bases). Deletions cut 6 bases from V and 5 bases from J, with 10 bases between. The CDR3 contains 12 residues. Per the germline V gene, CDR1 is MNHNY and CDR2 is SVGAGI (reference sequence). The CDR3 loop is CASRQGGTEAFF. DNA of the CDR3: TGTGCCAGCAGACAGGGAGGGACTGAAGCTTTCTTT.

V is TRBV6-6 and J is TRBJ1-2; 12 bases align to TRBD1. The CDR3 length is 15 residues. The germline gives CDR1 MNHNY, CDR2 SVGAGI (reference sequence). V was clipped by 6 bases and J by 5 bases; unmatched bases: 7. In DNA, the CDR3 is TGTGCCAGCAGGGGGGACAGGGGGCTAAATTATGGCTACACCTTC. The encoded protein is CASRGDRGLNYGYTF.